The clone carrying this TCR beta chain was picked up many times. Unique molecular identifiers were included in an RNA-based 3' RACE TCR library. TCRdb reprocessed the 3' RACE reads with MiXCR, giving one entry per CDR3 protein. The table has approximately 89,000 distinct CDR3 sequences, about 6.9% seen once. This sample stems from a study of HIV-infected children after antiretroviral therapy interruption. As for treatment: PENTA 11 planned treatment interruption arm or continuous ART arm. From thawed PBMCs, naive CD4+ CD45RA+ CD45RO- T cells were sorted. This sample comprised CD45RA+ CD4+ T cells from PBMCs, pooled from several time points, obtained from a donor given antiretroviral therapy, either interrupted or continuous. Stated subset: naive CD4+ CD45RA+ CD45RO- T cells. This sequence originates from a pool of human donors with HIV.

The CDR3 is CASTREGSNEQFF. The CDR3 DNA reads as TGTGCCAGCACACGGGAAGGGTCTAATGAGCAGTTCTTC. J is TRBJ2-1 and V is TRBV2, with D possibly being TRBD2 (5 bases). Trimming took 7 bases from V and 7 from J, leaving 14 bases between them. Germline V gene lookup returns CDR1 SNHLY and CDR2 FYNNEI. This CDR3 spans 13 amino acids.